The rows below give T cell receptor beta chains drawn from one sample of a study of T cell responses to AZD1222 COVID-19 vaccine. Here immunoSEQ multiplex PCR was the method, and the copy in TCRdb shows in-frame clones only, minus some. The sample includes 120,000 or so clones, 88% of them seen just once. The starting material was peripheral blood, obtained 28 days after the second AZD1222 dose. All receptors come from an adult who received the AZD1222 COVID-19 vaccine. CDR3s include the opening cysteine and the closing phenylalanine or tryptophan. Fields, in order: clone size, V gene, D gene, J gene, CDR3 DNA, CDR3 protein. D genes are given only for firm matches. Rows give clone size only sometimes, using once, few, many, or a class for an expanded clone.

-,TRBV11-3,TRBD1,TRBJ2-1,TGTGCCAGCAGCTTAGGCCGGGACAGGGATGAGCAGTTCTTC,CASSLGRDRDEQFF
-,TRBV28,TRBD1,TRBJ2-7,TGTGCCAGCAGCTGGGACAGGGGAAGGTCCTACGAGCAGTACTTC,CASSWDRGRSYEQYF
-,TRBV11-3,-,TRBJ1-1,TGTGCCAGCAGCCCGGGGATCGGGTGGACTGAAGCTTTCTTT,CASSPGIGWTEAFF
-,TRBV2,-,TRBJ1-4,TGTGCCAGCAGGGATCAGCCCCCTAATGAAAAACTGTTTTTT,CASRDQPPNEKLFF
-,TRBV10-3,-,TRBJ2-3,TGTGCCATCAGTGAGTGGGGAAGCACAGATACGCAGTATTTT,CAISEWGSTDTQYF
-,TRBV7-9,TRBD2,TRBJ2-7,TGTGCCAGCAGCTCCTACTCTAGCGGGACGGCTTACGAGCAGTACTTC,CASSSYSSGTAYEQYF
-,TRBV4-2,TRBD1,TRBJ1-1,TGTGCCAGCAGCCAAGACTGGACAGGGGGCAGAACTGAAGCTTTCTTT,CASSQDWTGGRTEAFF
-,TRBV5-8,-,TRBJ1-1,TGTGCCAGCAGCAACCGCCTCCTGTCGGGGGGCGGAGTGAACACTGAAGCTTTCTTT,CASSNRLLSGGGVNTEAFF
few,TRBV7-9,TRBD1,TRBJ1-4,TGTGCCAGCAGCCTATACAGGGGTGGCACTAATGAAAAACTGTTTTTT,CASSLYRGGTNEKLFF
once,TRBV4-1,-,TRBJ1-5,TGCGCCAGCAGCCAAGAATGGACGACAGGCACTAGCAATCAGCCCCAGCATTTT,CASSQEWTTGTSNQPQHF
-,TRBV4-3,TRBD1,TRBJ2-7,TGCGCCAGCAGCCAGGGTGGACAGGGGACCCACGAGCAGTACTTC,CASSQGGQGTHEQYF
-,TRBV2,-,TRBJ1-5,TGTGCCAGCAGTGAAAGGGTCAGTAGCAATCAGCCCCAGCATTTT,CASSERVSSNQPQHF
-,TRBV3-1/TRBV3-2,TRBD2,TRBJ2-5,TGTGCCAGCAGCCAGGGTAGCGGGGCAGAGACCCAGTACTTC,CASSQGSGAETQYF
-,TRBV6-2/TRBV6-3,-,TRBJ1-2,TGTGCCAGCAGTTACGAGGGCCGAGGAGGCTACACCTTC,CASSYEGRGGYTF
-,TRBV9,TRBD2,TRBJ2-1,TGTGCCAGCAGCCCGGGACTAGCGGGGGGCAATGAGCAGTTCTTC,CASSPGLAGGNEQFF
-,TRBV7-8,-,TRBJ1-1,TGTGCCAGCAGCTTAGTGGGTATCAGGGCCGGCACTGAAGCTTTCTTT,CASSLVGIRAGTEAFF
-,TRBV7-9,-,TRBJ1-2,TGTGCCAGCAGCTTATCGTCACGGGTCGGCTACACCTTC,CASSLSSRVGYTF
-,TRBV3-1/TRBV3-2,-,TRBJ1-6,TGTGCCAGCAGCCAACGGGGAGGGGATTCACCCCTCCACTTT,CASSQRGGDSPLHF
-,TRBV29-1,TRBD1,TRBJ2-7,TGCAGCGTTACAGGGGTGACCTACGAGCAGTACTTC,CSVTGVTYEQYF
-,TRBV7-2,-,TRBJ1-6,TGTGCCAGCAGCTTAGGCCAGGGTCATTCACCCCTCCACTTT,CASSLGQGHSPLHF
-,TRBV19,TRBD2,TRBJ2-2,TGTGCCAGTAGTACCCGGGGGAGCGGGAGGGCCAACACCGGGGAGCTGTTTTTT,CASSTRGSGRANTGELFF
-,TRBV28,-,TRBJ1-4,TGTGCCAGCAGTTTAAGAGGAGGGGAAGGAGAAAAACTGTTTTTT,CASSLRGGEGEKLFF
-,TRBV3-1/TRBV3-2,-,TRBJ1-5,TGTGCCAGCAGCCAAGGGGGGAGCCCGGGTCAGCCCCAGCATTTT,CASSQGGSPGQPQHF
-,TRBV30,TRBD1,TRBJ2-5,TGTGCCTGGAGCACAGGGGCGGAGACCCAGTACTTC,CAWSTGAETQYF
-,TRBV14,-,TRBJ2-5,TGTGCCAGCAGCCAACCTCGAAAATTTCGGCAAGAGACCCAGTACTTC,CASSQPRKFRQETQYF
-,TRBV28,-,TRBJ1-1,TGTGCCAGCAGTTTGATCCCGGGGGGGACTGAAGCTTTCTTT,CASSLIPGGTEAFF
-,TRBV27,-,TRBJ1-5,TGTGCCAGCAGTTTTGACCACTCGCCAAATCAGCCCCAGCATTTT,CASSFDHSPNQPQHF
-,TRBV14,-,TRBJ1-6,TGTGCCAGCAGCCAACTCCGGGATTCACCCCTCCACTTT,CASSQLRDSPLHF
once,TRBV5-4,-,TRBJ2-7,TGTGCCAGCAGCCCCACCGGGGGTAGGGGGATAGACTACGAGCAGTACTTC,CASSPTGGRGIDYEQYF
-,TRBV7-9,-,TRBJ2-7,TGTGCCAGCAGCTTAGGTCGGGCCGGCTACGAGCAGTACTTC,CASSLGRAGYEQYF
-,TRBV6-2/TRBV6-3,-,TRBJ1-2,TGTGCCAGCAGTCCCTGGCCTACTCGGACGGCGAACTATGGCTACACCTTC,CASSPWPTRTANYGYTF